These 17 T cell receptor beta chains were sequenced from one sample in a study of cytomegalovirus exposure and HLA in healthy donors. Assay used: immunoSEQ multiplex PCR; TCRdb lists only in-frame clones, some missing. The sample carries about 130,000 clones, 80% to 90% recorded once. What was sequenced was PBMCs. These receptors were collected from a woman in her late teens or twenties in good health and CMV-seronegative.

The chain carries TRBV10-3 and TRBJ2-2, with D possibly being TRBD2 (7 bases). The V end was cut by 10 bases, the J end by 3 bases, with 21 bases between. CDR1 and CDR2 from the germline V gene are ENHRY and SYGVKD. This CDR3 has 16 residues. For the CDR3, the DNA is TGTGCCACGGGCCCACCCGGGGGGCCGGACACCGGGGAGCTGTTTTTT. It specifies CATGPPGGPDTGELFF.

J is TRBJ2-7 and V is TRBV7-6, with TRBD2 identical over 7 bases. V trimming: 5 bases; J trimming: 3 bases; junction bases outside the gene matches: 10. Germline V gene lookup returns CDR1 SGHVS and CDR2 FNYEAQ. The length of the CDR3 is 15 residues. CDR3 bases: TGTGCCAGCAGCCCTCCTCGAAGGGAGGGCTACGAGCAGTACTTC. It yields the protein CASSPPRREGYEQYF.

The chain uses TRBV11-2 and TRBJ1-6; possible D gene TRBD1, 6 bases. CDR3 length: 15 amino acids. Germline loops: CDR1 SGHAT, CDR2 FQNNGV. V was trimmed by 5 bases and J by 6 bases, leaving 14 bases between them. CDR3 coding DNA: TGTGCCAGCAGCCCCAGGGGTTTCAGTAATTCACCCCTCCACTTT. Amino acids: CASSPRGFSNSPLHF. Full variable domain (missing parts from reference TRBV11-2 and TRBJ1-6): EAGVAQSPRYKIIEKRQSVAFWCNPISGHATLYWYQQILGQGPKLLIQFQNNGVVDDSQLPKDRFSAERLKGVDSTLKIQPAKLEDSAVYLCASSPRGFSNSPLHFGNGTRLTVT.

The chain links TRBV6-1 to TRBJ2-3, with TRBD1 matching over 9 bases. The CDR3 totals 15 residues. With V trimmed by 4 bases and J by 6 bases, 8 bases remained unmatched. Germline V lookup: CDR1 MNHNS, CDR2 SASEGT. The CDR3 loop is CASSGPGTGRDTQYF. The CDR3 bases are TGTGCCAGCAGTGGACCCGGGACAGGGAGGGATACGCAGTATTTT.

This chain connects TRBV2 to TRBJ1-4; D call uncertain. Trimming pared 5 bases from V and 1 base from J, leaving 5 bases between. Germline loops: CDR1 SNHLY, CDR2 FYNNEI. The CDR3 runs to 13 residues. CDR3 sequence (DNA): TGTGCCAGCAGTTTAGAAACTAATGAAAAACTGTTTTTT. Translating it yields CASSLETNEKLFF.

The V gene is TRBV4-1, the J gene TRBJ2-7; weak D call: TRBD2 (7 bases). Trimming removed 5 bases at V and 1 base at J, with 21 bases between. Germline V gene sequence: CDR1 MGHRA, CDR2 YSYEKL. This CDR3 region has 17 residues. The CDR3 region has the DNA TGCGCCAGCAGCTACGAGCTGCGCGGGGGCAGTTCCTACGAGCAGTACTTC. It yields the protein CASSYELRGGSSYEQYF.

This clone was picked up a small number of times. The chain has TRBV11-2 and TRBJ2-7; D possibly corresponds to TRBD1 (6 bases). Trimming cost V 1 base and J 2 bases, with 9 bases left between them. From germline, CDR1 is SGHAT and CDR2 FQNNGV. This CDR3 region has 14 residues. The DNA for the CDR3 is TGTGCCAGCAGCTTAGGGGGACACCCCTACGAGCAGTACTTC. Translation: CASSLGGHPYEQYF.

The chain has TRBV9 and TRBJ2-1, with TRBD1 identical over 8 bases. Germline-derived CDR1 and CDR2 are SGDLS and YYNGEE. V was clipped by 2 bases and J by 2 bases; unmatched bases: 3. This CDR3 comprises 15 residues. CDR3 protein: CASSVSGQAYNEQFF. CDR3 DNA: TGTGCCAGCAGCGTGTCGGGACAGGCCTACAATGAGCAGTTCTTC. The full variable domain, in which reference TRBV9 and TRBJ2-1 provide the parts outside the CDR3, is DSGVTQTPKHLITATGQRVTLRCSPRSGDLSVYWYQQSLDQGLQFLIQYYNGEERAKGNILERFSAQQFPDLHSELNLSSLELGDSALYFCASSVSGQAYNEQFFGPGTRLTVL.

This chain links TRBV5-1 with TRBJ1-3; TRBD1 matches at 8 bases. The CDR3 consists of 15 residues. Germline V gene lookup returns CDR1 SGHRS and CDR2 YFSETQ. The ends lost 8 bases at V and 0 bases at J; junction bases unmatched: 7. The CDR3, as DNA: TGCGCCAGTGGACAGGGCCAAAGCTCTGGAAACACCATATATTTT. Amino acid sequence: CASGQGQSSGNTIYF.

This sequence joins TRBV25-1 and TRBJ1-4, with D hard to call. Germline CDR1 is MGHDK and CDR2 is SYGVNS. The CDR3 contains 16 residues. Trimming stripped 4 bases from V and 8 bases from J, with 20 bases between. In DNA form, the CDR3 reads TGTGCCAGCAGTGCCACCTCGAGGGCATTGGGGGAAAAACTGTTTTTT. It encodes CASSATSRALGEKLFF. The whole variable domain, filled in from reference TRBV25-1 and TRBJ1-4, reads EADIYQTPRYLVIGTGKKITLECSQTMGHDKMYWYQQDPGMELHLIHYSYGVNSTEKGDLSSESTVSRIRTEHFPLTLESARPSHTSQYLCASSATSRALGEKLFFGSGTQLSVL.

The rearrangement joins TRBV25-1 to TRBJ1-2; possibly TRBD1 for D (6 bases). Trimming pared 5 bases from V and 5 bases from J, leaving 18 bases between. The germline V gene has CDR1 MGHDK and CDR2 SYGVNS. This CDR3 contains 15 residues. The CDR3: CASSFGGGRSYGYTF. CDR3 coding DNA: TGTGCCAGCAGTTTCGGGGGGGGCCGGAGTTATGGCTACACCTTC.

V is TRBV19 and J is TRBJ2-7, with 7 bases aligning to TRBD1. V was clipped by 6 bases and J by 1 base; unmatched bases: 6. This CDR3 is 14 amino acids long. Per germline, CDR1 LNHDA and CDR2 SQIVND (reference sequence). CDR3: CASSLTGQSYEQYF. The CDR3 region has the DNA TGTGCCAGTAGCCTAACGGGACAGTCCTACGAGCAGTACTTC.

This chain joins TRBV15 and TRBJ1-6; 7 positions match TRBD1. J gave up 7 bases and V 0 bases, and 9 bases lay outside the gene matches. CDR1 and CDR2 (germline): LNHNV, YYDKDF (reference sequence). The CDR3 spans 17 residues. The CDR3, as DNA: TGTGCCACCAGCAGAGATAGTCTCCGGGACAGAAATTCACCCCTCCACTTT. It specifies CATSRDSLRDRNSPLHF.

The V call is TRBV2, the J call TRBJ1-2, with D unresolved. Germline CDR1 is SNHLY and CDR2 is FYNNEI. Trimming took 7 bases from V and 4 from J, leaving 10 bases between them. CDR3 length: 12 residues. CDR3 amino acids: CASNNEGYGYTF. The DNA for the CDR3 is TGTGCCAGCAACAACGAGGGCTATGGCTACACCTTC.

The V and J genes are TRBV4-2 and TRBJ2-7, with 7 bases that match TRBD2. J gave up 0 bases and V 1 base, and 9 bases lay outside the gene matches. The germline V gene encodes CDR1 LGHNA and CDR2 YNFKEQ. The CDR3 is made up of 17 amino acids. Written as DNA, the CDR3 is TGTGCCAGCAGCCAAGGTCGATCCGGGACTATCTCCTACGAGCAGTACTTC. Translation gives CASSQGRSGTISYEQYF.

The V gene is TRBV19, the J gene TRBJ1-5, with TRBD1 matching over 9 bases. The CDR3 consists of 17 residues. CDR1 is LNHDA, CDR2 SQIVND, per germline (reference sequence). V lost 6 bases, J lost 1 base, and 10 bases stayed unmatched. The CDR3 protein is CASRGGQGLSSNQPQHF. CDR3 nucleotides: TGTGCCAGTAGGGGGGGACAGGGCCTCTCAAGCAATCAGCCCCAGCATTTT.

Written as DNA, the CDR3 is TGTGCCAGCGGCGGCAGGGGCCTCAATCAGCCCCAGCATTTT. Its translation is CASGGRGLNQPQHF. V is TRBV2 and J is TRBJ1-5; D might be TRBD1 (6 bases). Trimming took 8 bases from V and 3 from J, leaving 14 bases between them. CDR1 is SNHLY and CDR2 is FYNNEI in the germline V gene. This CDR3 is built from 14 residues. The full variable domain, with the rest looked up from reference TRBV2 and TRBJ1-5, is EPEVTQTPSHQVTQMGQEVILRCVPISNHLYFYWYRQILGQKVEFLVSFYNNEISEKSEIFDDQFSVERPDGSNFTLKIRSTKLEDSAMYFCASGGRGLNQPQHFGDGTRLSIL.